What follows are 12 T cell receptor beta chains derived from one specimen sequenced in a study of CD8 T cells in Susac syndrome. After extraction with the RNeasy kit, roughly 0.5 to 1 ug of the RNA was reverse transcribed using random hexamers. From the immunoSEQ multiplex PCR reads, TCRdb called clonotypes with MiXCR, one entry per CDR3 protein. The top ten hold approximately 0.14% of the sample, which has roughly 150,000 distinct CDR3 sequences, 80% to 95% seen once. Sequenced sample: CD4+ T cells from PBMCs. The origin of the receptors is a human donor in good health.

V gene TRBV5-1 combines with J gene TRBJ1-5; D is uncertain. The length of the CDR3 is 13 residues. CDR1 and CDR2 from the germline V gene are SGHRS and YFSETQ. Trimming removed 0 bases at V and 4 bases at J, with 5 bases between. The CDR3 region is CASSLERNQPQHF. CDR3 nucleotides: TGCGCCAGCAGCTTGGAAAGGAATCAGCCCCAGCATTTT.

The V gene is TRBV27, the J gene TRBJ2-7; 8 bases align to TRBD2. Trimming cost V 4 bases and J 0 bases; bases outside gene matches: 5. The CDR3 loop spans 15 amino acids. Per the germline V gene, CDR1 is MNHEY and CDR2 is SMNVEV (reference sequence). As DNA, the CDR3 is TGTGCCAGCAGTTCCCCGGGACTAGGCTCCTACGAGCAGTACTTC. Amino acids: CASSSPGLGSYEQYF.

V gene TRBV29-1 combines with J gene TRBJ1-2; 8 positions agree with TRBD1. The germline CDR1 and CDR2 sequences are SQVTM and ANQGSEA. V lost 6 bases and J lost 5; bases outside the gene matches: 8. There are 13 residues in the CDR3. The CDR3, as DNA: TGCAGCGTAAAAACCGGGACAGGATATGGCTACACCTTC. Residues: CSVKTGTGYGYTF.

J is TRBJ2-1 and V is TRBV5-1; TRBD1 agrees at 10 bases. The CDR3 loop spans 16 amino acids. Trimming removed 2 bases from V and 4 bases from J; junction bases left unmatched: 6. The germline V gene has CDR1 SGHRS and CDR2 YFSETQ. For the CDR3, the DNA is TGCGCCAGCAGCTTCTCCGGGACAGGGGCGTACAATGAGCAGTTCTTC. It translates to CASSFSGTGAYNEQFF.

The rearrangement links TRBV28 to TRBJ2-2; no clear D. The length of the CDR3 is 12 residues. V was cut by 3 bases and J by 9 bases, with 8 bases left in between. Germline assignment: CDR1 MDHEN and CDR2 SYDVKM. The CDR3 is CASSFGPRELFF. In DNA form, the CDR3 reads TGTGCCAGCAGTTTTGGACCGAGGGAGCTGTTTTTT.

The chain recombines TRBV20-1 with TRBJ1-1; D is possibly TRBD1 (6 bases). Germline loops: CDR1 DFQATT, CDR2 SNEGSKA (reference sequence). V lost 3 bases to trimming and J lost 5 bases, with 16 bases between them. The CDR3 totals 14 residues. In DNA form, the CDR3 reads TGCAGTGCTAGTCTGGGAGGGGGGACTACTGAAGCTTTCTTT. This sequence encodes CSASLGGGTTEAFF.

This clonotype appeared a single time. The rearrangement uses TRBV20-1 and TRBJ1-1; D uncertain. V was pared by 6 bases and J by 1 base, with 9 bases between. Germline lookup yields CDR1 DFQATT and CDR2 SNEGSKA (reference sequence). The CDR3 extends over 12 amino acids. This chain's CDR3 is CSATRGNTEAFF. The DNA for the CDR3 is TGCAGTGCGACCCGGGGGAACACTGAAGCTTTCTTT.

The chain couples TRBV10-3 to TRBJ2-3; tentative D call: TRBD1 (6 bases). The V gene's germline CDR1 is ENHRY and CDR2 SYGVKD. V lost 10 bases and J 0 bases, leaving 17 bases between the germline ends. This CDR3 has 15 residues. The CDR3 region is CATVSKTGSTDTQYF. The CDR3 coding sequence is TGTGCCACCGTATCGAAGACAGGAAGCACAGATACGCAGTATTTT.

There are a few counts of this clonotype. The chain uses TRBV19 and TRBJ2-7; D ambiguous. V lost 6 bases to trimming and J lost 3 bases, with 9 bases between them. This CDR3 has 12 residues. Germline assignment: CDR1 LNHDA and CDR2 SQIVND (reference sequence). The CDR3 nucleotides are TGTGCCAGTAGCCCCGGCGGCTACGAGCAGTACTTC. Encoded protein: CASSPGGYEQYF.

This chain links TRBV2 with TRBJ1-6; 7 bases agree with TRBD1. V shed 7 bases, J shed 6 bases, and the junction held 9 bases outside the gene matches. The CDR3 consists of 15 residues. CDR1 and CDR2 (germline): SNHLY, FYNNEI. The DNA of the CDR3 is TGTGCCAGCACCGAGGGGGGGACAGTTAATTCACCCCTCCACTTT. Amino acids: CASTEGGTVNSPLHF.

The chain combines TRBV7-2 with TRBJ2-7; the D gene is possibly TRBD2 (5 bases). CDR1 and CDR2 (germline): SGHTA, FQGNSA. V lost 6 bases and J lost 3, with 12 bases in between. The CDR3 contains 13 residues. CDR3 coding DNA: TGTGCCAGCAGTTCGAGGGCCGGCTACGAGCAGTACTTC. Protein sequence: CASSSRAGYEQYF.

V is TRBV3-1 and J is TRBJ2-6; D might be TRBD1 or TRBD2, each matching 6 bases. The germline gives CDR1 LGHDT, CDR2 YNNKEL (reference sequence). The ends were cut back, 8 bases at V and 0 bases at J, with 8 bases in the middle. The CDR3 loop spans 14 amino acids. CDR3 nucleotides: TGTGCCAGCGGAGGGGGCTCTGGGGCCAACGTCCTGACTTTC. Translating gives CASGGGSGANVLTF.